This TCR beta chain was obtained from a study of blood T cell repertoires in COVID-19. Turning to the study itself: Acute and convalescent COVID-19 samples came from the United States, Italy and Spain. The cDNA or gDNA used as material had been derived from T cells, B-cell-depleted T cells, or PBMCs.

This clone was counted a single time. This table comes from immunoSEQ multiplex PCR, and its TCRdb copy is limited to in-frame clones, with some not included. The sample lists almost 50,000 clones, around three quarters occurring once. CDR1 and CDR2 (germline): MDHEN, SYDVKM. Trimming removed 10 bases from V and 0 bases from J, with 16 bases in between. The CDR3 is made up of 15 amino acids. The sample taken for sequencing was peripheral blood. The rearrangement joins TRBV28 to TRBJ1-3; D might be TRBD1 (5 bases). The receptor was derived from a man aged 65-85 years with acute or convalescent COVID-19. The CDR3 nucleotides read TGTGCCACGGGGGGGGGTACTCTCTCTGGAAACACCATATATTTT. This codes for CATGGGTLSGNTIYF.